This T cell receptor beta chain was observed in a study of shared clonotypes between healthy human individuals. The study, taken as a whole, reports: Estimated richness values were generally larger in naive subsets than in memory subsets.

The CDR3 contains 13 residues. The germline V gene has CDR1 WSHSY and CDR2 SAAADI. V shed 2 bases and J shed 7 bases, with 6 bases lying between them. Assay: immunoSEQ multiplex PCR; the TCRdb copy retains only in-frame clones and omits some. The sample lists 2 million to 2.5 million clones; around 95% were seen once. Comments on this clone: As yet, its antigen is unknown.

Sequenced material: naive CD4+ T cells sorted from blood. Subset indicated: CD45RA+ positively selected. V and J are TRBV10-2 and TRBJ1-6; no clear D gene. This TCR was sampled from a man younger than 35 in good health. The CDR3 DNA sequence: TGCGCCAGCAGTGAGCGACTGAATTCACCCCTCCACTTT. It encodes CASSERLNSPLHF.